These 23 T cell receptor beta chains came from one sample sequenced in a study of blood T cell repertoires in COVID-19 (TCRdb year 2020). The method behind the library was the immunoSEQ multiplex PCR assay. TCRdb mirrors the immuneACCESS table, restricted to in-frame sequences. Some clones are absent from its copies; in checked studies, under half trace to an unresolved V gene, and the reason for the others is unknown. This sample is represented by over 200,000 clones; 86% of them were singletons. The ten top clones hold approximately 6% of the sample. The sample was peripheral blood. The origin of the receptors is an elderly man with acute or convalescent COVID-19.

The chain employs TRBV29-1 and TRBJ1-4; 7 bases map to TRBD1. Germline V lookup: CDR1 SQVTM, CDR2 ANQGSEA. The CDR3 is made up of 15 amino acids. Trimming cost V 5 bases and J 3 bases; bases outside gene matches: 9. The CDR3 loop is CSVSTLGQPNEKLFF. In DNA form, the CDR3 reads TGCAGCGTTTCGACCCTGGGACAGCCTAATGAAAAACTGTTTTTT.

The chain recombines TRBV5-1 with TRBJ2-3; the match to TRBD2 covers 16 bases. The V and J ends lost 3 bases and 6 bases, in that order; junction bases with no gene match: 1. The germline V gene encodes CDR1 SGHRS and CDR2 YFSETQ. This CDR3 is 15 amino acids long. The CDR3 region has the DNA TGCGCCAGCAGCTCGGGACTAGCGGGAGGGGATACGCAGTATTTT. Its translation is CASSSGLAGGDTQYF.

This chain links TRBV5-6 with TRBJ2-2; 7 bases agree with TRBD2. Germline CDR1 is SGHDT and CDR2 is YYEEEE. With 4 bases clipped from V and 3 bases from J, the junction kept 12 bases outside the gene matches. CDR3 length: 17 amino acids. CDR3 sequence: CASSPYLAVSYTGELFF. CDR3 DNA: TGTGCCAGCAGCCCTTACCTAGCGGTGAGCTACACCGGGGAGCTGTTTTTT.

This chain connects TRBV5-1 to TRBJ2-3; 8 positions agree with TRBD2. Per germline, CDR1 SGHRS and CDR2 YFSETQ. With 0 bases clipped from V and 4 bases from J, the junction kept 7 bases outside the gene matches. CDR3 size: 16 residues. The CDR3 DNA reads TGCGCCAGCAGCTTGGGATCGGGAGGGGGGTCAGATACGCAGTATTTT. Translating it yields CASSLGSGGGSDTQYF.

The CDR3 bases are TGCGCCAGCAGCTTGGGACAGACCAACACCGGGGAGCTGTTTTTT. Its translation: CASSLGQTNTGELFF. The chain uses TRBV5-1 and TRBJ2-2; D may be TRBD1 (5 bases). This CDR3 has 15 amino acids. V lost 0 bases, J lost 2 bases, and 8 bases lay in between. Germline CDR1 is SGHRS and CDR2 is YFSETQ.

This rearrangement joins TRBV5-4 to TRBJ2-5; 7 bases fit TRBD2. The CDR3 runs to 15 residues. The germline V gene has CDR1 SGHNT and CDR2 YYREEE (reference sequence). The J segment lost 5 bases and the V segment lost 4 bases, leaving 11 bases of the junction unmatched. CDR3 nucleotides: TGTGCCAGCAGCCCTCCGGGCGGGGGAGGGGAGACCCAGTACTTC. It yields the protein CASSPPGGGGETQYF.

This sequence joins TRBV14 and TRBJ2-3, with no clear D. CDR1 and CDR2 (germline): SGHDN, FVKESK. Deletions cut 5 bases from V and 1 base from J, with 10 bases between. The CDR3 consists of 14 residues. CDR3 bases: TGTGCCAGCAGCTCCCGGGTGGGCACAGATACGCAGTATTTT. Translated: CASSSRVGTDTQYF.

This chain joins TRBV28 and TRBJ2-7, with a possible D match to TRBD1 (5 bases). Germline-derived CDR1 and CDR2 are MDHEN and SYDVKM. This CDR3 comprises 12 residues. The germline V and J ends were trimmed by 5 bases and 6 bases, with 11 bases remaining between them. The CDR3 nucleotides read TGTGCCAGCAGTACCAGGGTGAGCGAGCAGTACGTC. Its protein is CASSTRVSEQYV.

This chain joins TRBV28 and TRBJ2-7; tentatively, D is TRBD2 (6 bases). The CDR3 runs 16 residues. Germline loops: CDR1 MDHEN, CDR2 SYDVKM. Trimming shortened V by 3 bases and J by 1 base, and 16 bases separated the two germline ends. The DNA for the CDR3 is TGTGCCAGCAGTTTCGCCCGGGACTCGAGTTCCTACGAGCAGTACTTC. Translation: CASSFARDSSSYEQYF.

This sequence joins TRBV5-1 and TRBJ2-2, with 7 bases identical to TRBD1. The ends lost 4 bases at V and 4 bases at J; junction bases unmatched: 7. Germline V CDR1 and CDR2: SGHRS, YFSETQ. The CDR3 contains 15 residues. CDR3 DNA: TGCGCCAGCAGCATTACAGGGGCTGGCACCGGGGAGCTGTTTTTT. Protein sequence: CASSITGAGTGELFF.

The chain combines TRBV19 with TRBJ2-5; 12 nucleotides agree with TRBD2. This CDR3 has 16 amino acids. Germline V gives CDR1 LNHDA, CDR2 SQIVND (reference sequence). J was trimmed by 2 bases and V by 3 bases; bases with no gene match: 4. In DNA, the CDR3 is TGTGCCAGTAGTATGACCCTAGCGGGAGGGCAAGAGACCCAGTACTTC. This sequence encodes CASSMTLAGGQETQYF.

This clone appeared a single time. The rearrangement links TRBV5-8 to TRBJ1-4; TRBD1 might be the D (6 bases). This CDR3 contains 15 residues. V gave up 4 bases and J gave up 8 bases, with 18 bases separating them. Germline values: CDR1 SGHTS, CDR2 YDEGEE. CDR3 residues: CASSLGGRGDEKLFF. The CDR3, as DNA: TGTGCCAGCAGCCTGGGGGGCAGGGGCGACGAAAAACTGTTTTTT.

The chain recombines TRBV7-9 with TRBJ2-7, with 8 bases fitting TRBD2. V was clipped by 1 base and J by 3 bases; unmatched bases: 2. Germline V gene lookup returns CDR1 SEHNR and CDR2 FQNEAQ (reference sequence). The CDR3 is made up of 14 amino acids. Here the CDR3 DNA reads TGTGCCAGCAGCTTAGGTCTAGCGGGCTACGAGCAGTACTTC. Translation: CASSLGLAGYEQYF.

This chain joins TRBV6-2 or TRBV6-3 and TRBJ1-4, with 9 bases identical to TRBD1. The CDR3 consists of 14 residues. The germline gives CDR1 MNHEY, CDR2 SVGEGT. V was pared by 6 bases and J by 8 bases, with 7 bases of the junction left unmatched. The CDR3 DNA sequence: TGTGCCAGCAGCCCGGGACAGGGTCTCGAAAAACTGTTTTTT. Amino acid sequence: CASSPGQGLEKLFF.

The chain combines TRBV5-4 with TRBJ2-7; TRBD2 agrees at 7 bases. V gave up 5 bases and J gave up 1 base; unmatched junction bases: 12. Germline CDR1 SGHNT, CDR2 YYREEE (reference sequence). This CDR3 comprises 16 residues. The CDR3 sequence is CASSKPGAGVSYEQYF. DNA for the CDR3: TGTGCCAGCAGTAAACCCGGGGCGGGGGTTTCCTACGAGCAGTACTTC.

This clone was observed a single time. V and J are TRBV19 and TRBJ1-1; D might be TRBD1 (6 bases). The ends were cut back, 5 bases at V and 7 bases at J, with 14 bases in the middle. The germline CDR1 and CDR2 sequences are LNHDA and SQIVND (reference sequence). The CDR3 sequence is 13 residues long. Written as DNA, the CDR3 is TGTGCCAGTAGTTCACAGGGTAAGAATGAAGCTTTCTTT. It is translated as CASSSQGKNEAFF.

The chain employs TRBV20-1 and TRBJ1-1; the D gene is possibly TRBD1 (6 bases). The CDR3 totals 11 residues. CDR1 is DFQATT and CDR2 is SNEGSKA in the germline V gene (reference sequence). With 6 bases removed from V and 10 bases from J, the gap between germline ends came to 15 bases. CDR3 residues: CSARQVLGAFF. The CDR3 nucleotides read TGCAGTGCGAGACAGGTTCTTGGAGCTTTCTTT.

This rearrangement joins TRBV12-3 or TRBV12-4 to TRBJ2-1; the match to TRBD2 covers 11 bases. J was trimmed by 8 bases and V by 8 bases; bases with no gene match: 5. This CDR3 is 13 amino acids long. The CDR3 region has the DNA TGTGCCAGCCGGACTAGCGGGCCGGATGAGCAGTTCTTC. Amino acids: CASRTSGPDEQFF.

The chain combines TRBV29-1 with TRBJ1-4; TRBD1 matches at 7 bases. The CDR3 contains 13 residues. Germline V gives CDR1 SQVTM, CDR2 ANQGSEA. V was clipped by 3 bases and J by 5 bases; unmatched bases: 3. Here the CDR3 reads CSVDLTGNEKLFF. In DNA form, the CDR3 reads TGCAGCGTTGATTTGACAGGGAATGAAAAACTGTTTTTT.

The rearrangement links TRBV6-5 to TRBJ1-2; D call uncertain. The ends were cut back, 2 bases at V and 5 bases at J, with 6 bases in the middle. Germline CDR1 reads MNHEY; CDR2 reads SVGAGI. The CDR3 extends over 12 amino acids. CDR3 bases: TGTGCCAGCAGTTACGGAGGTTATGGCTACACCTTC. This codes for CASSYGGYGYTF.

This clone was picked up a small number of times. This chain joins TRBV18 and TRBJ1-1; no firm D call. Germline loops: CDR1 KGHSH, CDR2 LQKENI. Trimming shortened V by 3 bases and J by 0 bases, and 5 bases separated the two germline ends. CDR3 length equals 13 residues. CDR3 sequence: CASSPRMNTEAFF. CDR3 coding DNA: TGTGCCAGCTCACCGAGAATGAACACTGAAGCTTTCTTT.

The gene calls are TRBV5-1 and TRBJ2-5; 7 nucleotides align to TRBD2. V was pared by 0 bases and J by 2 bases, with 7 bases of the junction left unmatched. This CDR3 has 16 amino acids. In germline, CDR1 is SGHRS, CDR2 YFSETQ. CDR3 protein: CASSLAGGREQETQYF. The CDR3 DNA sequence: TGCGCCAGCAGCTTGGCCGGTGGGAGGGAACAAGAGACCCAGTACTTC.

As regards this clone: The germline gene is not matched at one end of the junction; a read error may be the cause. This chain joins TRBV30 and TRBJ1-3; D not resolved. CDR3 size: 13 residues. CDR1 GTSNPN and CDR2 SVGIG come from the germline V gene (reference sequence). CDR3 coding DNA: TGTGCCTGGAGTGTACAGTTTACGACCGGCTCTAATTTT. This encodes CAWSVQFTTGSNF.